The present T cell receptor beta chain was sequenced within a study of graft-versus-host responses after intestinal transplantation. The wider study: Transplants were multivisceral, liver-intestinal, or isolated intestinal. General study results and limits: Some GvH clones appeared in ileal mucosa or blood before recipient bone marrow. Early post-transplant HvG declines tracked with peak circulating GvH clone levels.

Comment on this clone: Its target is not known.

The data were produced by immunoSEQ multiplex PCR, yet TCRdb's version contains in-frame clones alone and is incomplete. The table lists 100,000 or so clones, approximately 90% of them singletons, with 0.17% in the top ten. The clonotype originates from a human donor who received an intestinal transplant. The sample in question was unstimulated CD4+ T cells sorted from spleen or lymph node cells, obtained before intestinal transplant.

CDR3 nucleotides: TGCGCCAGCAGCCAGGAGCCGGGACTAGCGAGCTACGAGCAGTACTTC. Translation: CASSQEPGLASYEQYF. The V and J genes are TRBV4-1 and TRBJ2-7, with TRBD2 identical over 10 bases. From germline, CDR1 is MGHRA and CDR2 YSYEKL. The CDR3 spans 16 residues. With 3 bases clipped from V and 3 bases from J, the junction kept 8 bases outside the gene matches.